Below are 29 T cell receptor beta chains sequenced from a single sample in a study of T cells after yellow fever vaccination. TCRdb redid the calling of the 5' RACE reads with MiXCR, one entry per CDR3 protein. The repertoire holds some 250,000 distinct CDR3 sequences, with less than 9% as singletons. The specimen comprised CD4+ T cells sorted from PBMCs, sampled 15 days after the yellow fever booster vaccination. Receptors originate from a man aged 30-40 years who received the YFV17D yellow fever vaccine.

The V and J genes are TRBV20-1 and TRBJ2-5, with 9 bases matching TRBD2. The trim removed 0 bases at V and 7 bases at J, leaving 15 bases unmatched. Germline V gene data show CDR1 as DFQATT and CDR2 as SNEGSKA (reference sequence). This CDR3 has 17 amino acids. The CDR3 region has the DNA TGCAGTGCTAGAGAGCAACTAGCGGGCCCCATAAGACGGACCCAGTACTTC. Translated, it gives CSAREQLAGPIRRTQYF.

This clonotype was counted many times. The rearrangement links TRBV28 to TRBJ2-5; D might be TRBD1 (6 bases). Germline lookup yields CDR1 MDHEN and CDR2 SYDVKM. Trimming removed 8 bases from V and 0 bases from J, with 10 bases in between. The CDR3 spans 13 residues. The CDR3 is CASSQGYQETQYF. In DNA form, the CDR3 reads TGTGCCAGCTCCCAGGGGTACCAAGAGACCCAGTACTTC.

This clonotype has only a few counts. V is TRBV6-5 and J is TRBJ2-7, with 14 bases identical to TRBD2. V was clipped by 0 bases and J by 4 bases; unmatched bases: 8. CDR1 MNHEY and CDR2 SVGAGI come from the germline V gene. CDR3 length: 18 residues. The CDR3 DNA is TGTGCCAGCAGTTACTCGACTAGCGGGAGGGCCAAGTCATACGAGCAGTACTTC. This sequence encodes CASSYSTSGRAKSYEQYF.

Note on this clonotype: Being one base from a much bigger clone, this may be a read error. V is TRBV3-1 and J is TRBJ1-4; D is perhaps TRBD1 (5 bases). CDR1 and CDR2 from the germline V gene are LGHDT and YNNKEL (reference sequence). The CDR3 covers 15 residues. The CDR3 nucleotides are TGTGCCACCAGCCATCGAGGGGCGAATAATGAAAAACTGTTTTTT. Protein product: CATSHRGANNEKLFF.

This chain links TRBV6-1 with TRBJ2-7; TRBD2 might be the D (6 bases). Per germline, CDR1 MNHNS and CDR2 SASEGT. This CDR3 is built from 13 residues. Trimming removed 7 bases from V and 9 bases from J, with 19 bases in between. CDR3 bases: TGTGCCAGCACTAACCTCGTTCTAGCGAGGCAGTACTTC. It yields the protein CASTNLVLARQYF.

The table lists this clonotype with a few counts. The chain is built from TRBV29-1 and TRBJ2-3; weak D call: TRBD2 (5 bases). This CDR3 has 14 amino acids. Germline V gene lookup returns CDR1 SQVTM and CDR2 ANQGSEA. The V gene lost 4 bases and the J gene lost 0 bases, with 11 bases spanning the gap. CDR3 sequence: CSVVRATSTDTQYF. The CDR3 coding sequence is TGCAGCGTTGTGCGGGCAACTAGCACAGATACGCAGTATTTT.

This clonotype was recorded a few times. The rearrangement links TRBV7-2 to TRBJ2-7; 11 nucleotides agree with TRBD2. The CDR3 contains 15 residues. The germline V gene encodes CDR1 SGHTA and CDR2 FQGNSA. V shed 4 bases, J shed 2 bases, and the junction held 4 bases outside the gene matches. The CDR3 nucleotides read TGTGCCAGCAGCTATGGGACTAGCGGAGCCTACGAGCAGTACTTC. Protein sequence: CASSYGTSGAYEQYF.

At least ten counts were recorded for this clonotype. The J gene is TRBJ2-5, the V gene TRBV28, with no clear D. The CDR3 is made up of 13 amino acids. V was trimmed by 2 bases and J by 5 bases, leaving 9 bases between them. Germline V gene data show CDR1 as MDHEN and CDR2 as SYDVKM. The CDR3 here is CASSLRFGETQYF. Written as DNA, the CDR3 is TGTGCCAGCAGTTTAAGGTTTGGCGAGACCCAGTACTTC.

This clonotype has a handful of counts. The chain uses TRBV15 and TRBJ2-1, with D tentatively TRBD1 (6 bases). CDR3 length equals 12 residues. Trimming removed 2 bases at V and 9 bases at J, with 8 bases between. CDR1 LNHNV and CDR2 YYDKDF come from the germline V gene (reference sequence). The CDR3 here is CATSRQGSEQFF. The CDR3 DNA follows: TGTGCCACCAGCAGACAGGGGAGTGAGCAGTTCTTC.

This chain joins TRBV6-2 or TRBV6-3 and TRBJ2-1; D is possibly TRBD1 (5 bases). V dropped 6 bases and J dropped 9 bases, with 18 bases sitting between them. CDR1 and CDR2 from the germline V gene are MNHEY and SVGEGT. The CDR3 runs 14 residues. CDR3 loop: CASSRNRQGIEQFF. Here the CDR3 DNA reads TGTGCCAGCAGCCGTAATCGGCAGGGAATTGAGCAGTTCTTC.

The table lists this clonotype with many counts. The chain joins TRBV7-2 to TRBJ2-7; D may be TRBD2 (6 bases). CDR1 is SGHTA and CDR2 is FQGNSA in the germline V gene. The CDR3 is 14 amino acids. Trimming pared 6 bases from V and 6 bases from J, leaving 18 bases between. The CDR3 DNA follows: TGTGCCAGCAGACAAACCGGGACTTTAGGCGAGCAGTACTTC. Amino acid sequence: CASRQTGTLGEQYF.

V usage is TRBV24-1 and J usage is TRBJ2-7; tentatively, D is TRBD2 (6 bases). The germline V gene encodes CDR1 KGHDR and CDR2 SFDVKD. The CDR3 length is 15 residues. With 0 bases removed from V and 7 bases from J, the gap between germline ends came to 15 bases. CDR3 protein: CATSDLEAVEGEQYF. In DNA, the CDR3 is TGTGCCACCAGTGATTTGGAAGCGGTGGAGGGAGAGCAGTACTTC.

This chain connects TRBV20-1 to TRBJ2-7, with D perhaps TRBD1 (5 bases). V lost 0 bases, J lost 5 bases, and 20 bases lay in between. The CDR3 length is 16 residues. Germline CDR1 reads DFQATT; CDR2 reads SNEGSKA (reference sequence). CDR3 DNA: TGCAGTGCTAGAGATAAACCCCAGGCGCAGGGTAACGAGCAGTACTTC. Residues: CSARDKPQAQGNEQYF.

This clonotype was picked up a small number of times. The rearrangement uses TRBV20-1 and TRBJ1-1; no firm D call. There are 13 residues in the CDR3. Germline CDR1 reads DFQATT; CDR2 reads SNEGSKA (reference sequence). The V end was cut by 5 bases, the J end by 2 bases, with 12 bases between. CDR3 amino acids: CSARRVPNTEAFF. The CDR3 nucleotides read TGCAGTGCTCGGCGGGTCCCCAACACTGAAGCTTTCTTT.

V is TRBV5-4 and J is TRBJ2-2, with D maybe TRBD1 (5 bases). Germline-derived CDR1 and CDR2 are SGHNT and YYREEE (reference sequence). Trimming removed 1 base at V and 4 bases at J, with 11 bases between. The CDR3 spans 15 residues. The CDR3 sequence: CASSLQGRSTGELFF. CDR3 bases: TGTGCCAGCAGCTTGCAGGGTAGGAGCACCGGGGAGCTGTTTTTT.

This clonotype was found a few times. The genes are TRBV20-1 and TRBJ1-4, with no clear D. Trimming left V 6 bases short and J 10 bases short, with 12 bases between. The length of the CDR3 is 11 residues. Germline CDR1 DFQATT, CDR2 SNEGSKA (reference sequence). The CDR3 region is CSADGEGKLFF. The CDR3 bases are TGCAGTGCGGACGGGGAGGGAAAACTGTTTTTT.

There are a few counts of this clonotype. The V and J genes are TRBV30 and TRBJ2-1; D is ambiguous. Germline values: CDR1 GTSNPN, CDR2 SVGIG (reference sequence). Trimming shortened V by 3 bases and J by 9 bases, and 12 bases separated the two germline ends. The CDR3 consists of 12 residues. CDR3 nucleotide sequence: TGTGCCTGGAGCCCGGGCCAGGCTGAGCAGTTCTTC. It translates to CAWSPGQAEQFF.

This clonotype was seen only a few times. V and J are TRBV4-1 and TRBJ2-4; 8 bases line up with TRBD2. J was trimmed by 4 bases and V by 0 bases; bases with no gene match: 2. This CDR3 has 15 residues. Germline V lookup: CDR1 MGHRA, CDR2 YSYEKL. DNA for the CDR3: TGCGCCAGCAGCCAAGACCCTAGCGGGAAAAACATTCAGTACTTC. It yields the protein CASSQDPSGKNIQYF.

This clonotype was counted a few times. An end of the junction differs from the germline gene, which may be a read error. The CDR3 sequence: CASSTPGQGERF. CDR3 nucleotide sequence: TGTGCCAGCAGCACGCCGGGACAGGGGGAGCGCTTT. The V call is TRBV5-4, the J call TRBJ1-6; 11 nucleotides align to TRBD1. The CDR3 sequence is 12 residues long. From germline, CDR1 is SGHNT and CDR2 YYREEE (reference sequence).

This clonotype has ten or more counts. CDR3 residues: CASGQGANTGELFF. Here the CDR3 DNA reads TGTGCCTCGGGACAGGGGGCGAACACCGGGGAGCTGTTTTTT. The rearrangement joins TRBV30 to TRBJ2-2; the match to TRBD1 covers 11 bases. This CDR3 spans 14 amino acids. Germline V CDR1 and CDR2: GTSNPN, SVGIG (reference sequence). The J segment lost 0 bases and the V segment lost 7 bases, leaving 1 base of the junction unmatched.

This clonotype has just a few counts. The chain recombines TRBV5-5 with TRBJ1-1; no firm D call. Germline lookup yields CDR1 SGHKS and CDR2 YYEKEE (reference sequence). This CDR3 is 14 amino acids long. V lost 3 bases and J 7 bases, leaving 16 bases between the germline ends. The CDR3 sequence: CASSSSTNPFEAFF. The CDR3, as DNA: TGTGCCAGCAGCTCGTCCACCAACCCCTTTGAAGCTTTCTTT.

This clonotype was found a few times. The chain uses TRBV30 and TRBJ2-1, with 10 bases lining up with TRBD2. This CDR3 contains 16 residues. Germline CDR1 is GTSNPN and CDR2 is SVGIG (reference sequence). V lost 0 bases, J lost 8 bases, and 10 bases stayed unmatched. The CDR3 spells CAWSVTSGTSGDEQFF. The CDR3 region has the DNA TGTGCCTGGAGTGTAACTAGCGGGACTTCCGGGGATGAGCAGTTCTTC.

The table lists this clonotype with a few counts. The CDR3 sequence: CASSQDLSGSTGELFF. The CDR3, as DNA: TGTGCCAGCAGCCAAGATCTTTCCGGGTCCACCGGGGAGCTGTTTTTT. The chain employs TRBV14 and TRBJ2-2; no clear D gene. This CDR3 is built from 16 residues. Germline V gene sequence: CDR1 SGHDN, CDR2 FVKESK. V dropped 0 bases and J dropped 4 bases, with 12 bases sitting between them.

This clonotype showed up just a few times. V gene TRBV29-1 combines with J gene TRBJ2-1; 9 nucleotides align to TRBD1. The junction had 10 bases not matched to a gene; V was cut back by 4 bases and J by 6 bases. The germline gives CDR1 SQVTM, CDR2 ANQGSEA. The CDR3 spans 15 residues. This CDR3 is CSVGEPGQGPNEQFF. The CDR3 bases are TGCAGCGTTGGGGAGCCGGGACAGGGTCCCAATGAGCAGTTCTTC.

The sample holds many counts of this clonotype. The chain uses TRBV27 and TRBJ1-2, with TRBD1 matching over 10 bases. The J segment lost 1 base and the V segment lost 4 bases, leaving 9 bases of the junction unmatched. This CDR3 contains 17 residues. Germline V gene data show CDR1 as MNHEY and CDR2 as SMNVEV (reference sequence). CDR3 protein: CASSSRQGAGGNYGYTF. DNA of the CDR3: TGTGCCAGCAGTTCCCGACAGGGGGCCGGGGGTAACTATGGCTACACCTTC.

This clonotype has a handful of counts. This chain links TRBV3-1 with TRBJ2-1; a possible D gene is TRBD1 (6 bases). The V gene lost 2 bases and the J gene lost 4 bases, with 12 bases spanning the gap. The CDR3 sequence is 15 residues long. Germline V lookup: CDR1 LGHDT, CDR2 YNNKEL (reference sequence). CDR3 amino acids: CASSQWDTSYNEQFF. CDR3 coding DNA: TGTGCCAGCAGCCAATGGGACACCAGTTACAATGAGCAGTTCTTC.

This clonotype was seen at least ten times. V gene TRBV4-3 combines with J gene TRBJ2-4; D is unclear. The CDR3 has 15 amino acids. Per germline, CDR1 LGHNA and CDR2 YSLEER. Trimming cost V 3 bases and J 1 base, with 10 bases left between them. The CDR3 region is CASSHSRAAKNIQYF. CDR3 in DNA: TGCGCCAGCAGCCACTCCCGGGCCGCCAAAAACATTCAGTACTTC.

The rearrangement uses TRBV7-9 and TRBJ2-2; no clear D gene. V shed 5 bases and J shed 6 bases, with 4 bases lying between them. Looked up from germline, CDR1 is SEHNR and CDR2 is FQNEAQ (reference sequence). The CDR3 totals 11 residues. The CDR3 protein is CASSTSGELFF. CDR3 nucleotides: TGTGCCAGCAGCACCTCCGGGGAGCTGTTTTTT. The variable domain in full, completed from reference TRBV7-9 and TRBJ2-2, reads DTGVSQNPRHKITKRGQNVTFRCDPISEHNRLYWYRQTLGQGPEFLTYFQNEAQLEKSRLLSDRFSAERPKGSFSTLEIQRTEQGDSAMYLCASSTSGELFFGEGSRLTVL.

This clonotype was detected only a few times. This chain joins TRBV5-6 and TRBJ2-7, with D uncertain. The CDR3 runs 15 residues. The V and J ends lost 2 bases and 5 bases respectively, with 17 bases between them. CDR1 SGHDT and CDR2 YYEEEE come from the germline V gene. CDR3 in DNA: TGTGCCAGCAGCTTAACACAAGAGATCATCCACGAGCAGTACTTC. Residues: CASSLTQEIIHEQYF.